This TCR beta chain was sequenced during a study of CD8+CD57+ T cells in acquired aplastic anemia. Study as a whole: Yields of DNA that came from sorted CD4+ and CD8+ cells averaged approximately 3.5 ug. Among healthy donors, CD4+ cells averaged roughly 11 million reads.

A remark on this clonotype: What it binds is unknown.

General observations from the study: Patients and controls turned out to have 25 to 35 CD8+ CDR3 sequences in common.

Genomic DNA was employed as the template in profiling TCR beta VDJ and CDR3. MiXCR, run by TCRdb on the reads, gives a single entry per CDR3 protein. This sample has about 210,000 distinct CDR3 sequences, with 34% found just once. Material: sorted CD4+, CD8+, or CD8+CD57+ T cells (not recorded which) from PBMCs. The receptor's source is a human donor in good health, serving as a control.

This chain's CDR3 is CASSEWGLAGASYEQYF. For the CDR3, the DNA is TGTGCCAGCAGTGAATGGGGGCTAGCGGGGGCTTCCTACGAGCAGTACTTC. The chain joins TRBV25-1 to TRBJ2-7, with 10 nucleotides matching TRBD2. V lost 1 base and J lost 1; bases outside the gene matches: 7. The CDR3 totals 17 residues. Germline V gene data show CDR1 as MGHDK and CDR2 as SYGVNS.